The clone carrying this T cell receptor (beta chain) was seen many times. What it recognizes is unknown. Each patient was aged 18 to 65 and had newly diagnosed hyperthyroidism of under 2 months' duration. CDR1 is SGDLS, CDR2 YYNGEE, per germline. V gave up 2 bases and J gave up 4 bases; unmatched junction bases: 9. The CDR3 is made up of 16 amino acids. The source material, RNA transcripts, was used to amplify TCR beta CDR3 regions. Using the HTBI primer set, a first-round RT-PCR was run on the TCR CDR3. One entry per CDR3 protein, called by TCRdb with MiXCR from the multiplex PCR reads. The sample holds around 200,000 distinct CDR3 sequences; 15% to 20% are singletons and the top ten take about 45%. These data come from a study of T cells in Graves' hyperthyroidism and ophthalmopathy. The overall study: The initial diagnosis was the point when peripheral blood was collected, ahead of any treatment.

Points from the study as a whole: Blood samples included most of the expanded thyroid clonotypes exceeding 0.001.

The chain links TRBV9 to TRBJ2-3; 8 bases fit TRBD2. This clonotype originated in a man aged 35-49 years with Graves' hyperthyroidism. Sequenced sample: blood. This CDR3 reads CASSVTASGLPDTQYF. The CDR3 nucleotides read TGTGCCAGCAGCGTTACGGCTAGCGGGTTGCCAGATACGCAGTATTTT. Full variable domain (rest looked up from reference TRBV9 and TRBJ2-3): DSGVTQTPKHLITATGQRVTLRCSPRSGDLSVYWYQQSLDQGLQFLIQYYNGEERAKGNILERFSAQQFPDLHSELNLSSLELGDSALYFCASSVTASGLPDTQYFGPGTRLTVL.